These 16 T cell receptor beta chains were all obtained from the same sample, sequenced in a study of blood T cells in healthy people across ages. Through a sample-barcoded 5' primer and a J-beta primer mix, a second PCR was run for roughly 7 to 12 cycles. MiXCR was run by TCRdb on the 5' RACE reads, yielding one entry per CDR3 protein. Found here are hundreds of thousands of distinct CDR3 sequences, roughly 53% of them singletons; the top ten hold approximately 40%. The sequenced material came from blood. Receptors originate from a man in his sixties in good health.

The J gene is TRBJ1-2, the V gene TRBV28; a possible D gene is TRBD1 (6 bases). CDR3 length equals 20 residues. V lost 6 bases and J lost 3, with 32 bases in between. Germline-derived CDR1 and CDR2 are MDHEN and SYDVKM. CDR3 sequence reads: CASSSAGHSGRGVGYYGYTF. CDR3 in DNA: TGTGCCAGCAGCTCCGCCGGCCACTCAGGAAGGGGGGTCGGGTACTATGGCTACACCTTC.

This clonotype came up a few times. This sequence joins TRBV6-2 or TRBV6-3 and TRBJ2-7; no firm D call. This CDR3 has 14 amino acids. CDR1 MNHEY and CDR2 SVGEGT come from the germline V gene. Trimming pared 2 bases from V and 2 bases from J, leaving 10 bases between. In DNA form, the CDR3 reads TGTGCCAGCAGTTACACCCGGCCAGCCTACGAGCAGTACTTC. Amino acids: CASSYTRPAYEQYF.

The chain links TRBV6-1 to TRBJ2-1, with TRBD1 identical over 7 bases. The germline gives CDR1 MNHNS, CDR2 SASEGT. The CDR3 has 16 residues. Losses at the gene ends were 6 bases for V and 0 bases for J; bases not matched to a gene: 8. The CDR3 protein is CASRTIQGISYNEQFF. In DNA form, the CDR3 reads TGTGCCAGCAGAACCATACAGGGGATCTCCTACAATGAGCAGTTCTTC.

About this clonotype: A read error may be the cause here, since a much bigger clone is one base away. J is TRBJ2-1 and V is TRBV29-1; D is undetermined. The DNA end lines up better with TRBJ2-7; the J call may be wrong. Germline loops: CDR1 SQVTM, CDR2 ANQGSEA. The CDR3 loop spans 14 amino acids. CDR3 sequence (DNA): TGCAGCGTTGAAGAGACGCTAGGGTACAATGAGCAGTACTTC. It codes for CSVEETLGYNEQYF.

The J gene is TRBJ1-6, the V gene TRBV6-6, with D perhaps matching TRBD1 (5 bases). The germline gives CDR1 MNHNY, CDR2 SVGAGI (reference sequence). Trimming removed 2 bases at V and 1 base at J, with 12 bases between. The CDR3 is 17 amino acids. The CDR3 DNA follows: TGTGCCAGCAGTTACCCTGTTCAGGGATCCTATAATTCACCCCTCCACTTT. It specifies CASSYPVQGSYNSPLHF.

The V call is TRBV4-2, the J call TRBJ2-6; D might be TRBD1 (5 bases). CDR3 size: 18 residues. The V gene's germline CDR1 is LGHNA and CDR2 YNFKEQ. The V end lost 5 bases, the J end lost 1 base, and 18 bases lay between the germline ends. The CDR3 loop reads CASSWVGDRASGANVLTF. DNA for the CDR3: TGTGCCAGCAGCTGGGTGGGTGACAGAGCTTCTGGGGCCAACGTCCTGACTTTC.

The sample holds a few counts of this clonotype. The chain employs TRBV3-1 and TRBJ2-3; 9 bases match TRBD2. The V segment lost 5 bases and the J segment 4 bases; nucleotides outside the gene matches: 7. Germline V gene lookup returns CDR1 LGHDT and CDR2 YNNKEL (reference sequence). CDR3 length: 15 residues. The CDR3, as DNA: TGTGCCAGCAGCGGCCGGACTAGCGTGGCAGATACGCAGTATTTT. Encoded protein: CASSGRTSVADTQYF.

This chain joins TRBV3-1 and TRBJ1-2; D is ambiguous. The V end lost 1 base, the J end lost 3 bases, and 9 bases lay between the germline ends. The CDR3 totals 14 residues. Germline V gives CDR1 LGHDT, CDR2 YNNKEL (reference sequence). The CDR3 region is CASSQVTGYYGYTF. CDR3 coding DNA: TGTGCCAGCAGCCAAGTGACCGGGTACTATGGCTACACCTTC.

This clonotype appeared a single time. V usage is TRBV28 and J usage is TRBJ2-5, with TRBD1 as a possible D gene (5 bases). Germline values: CDR1 MDHEN, CDR2 SYDVKM. The V end was cut by 5 bases, the J end by 7 bases, with 14 bases between. There are 13 residues in the CDR3. CDR3: CASSKDTGPTQYF. The CDR3 bases are TGTGCCAGCAGTAAGGACACCGGACCGACCCAGTACTTC.

J is TRBJ1-2 and V is TRBV20-1; maybe TRBD1 (5 bases). The V and J ends lost 0 bases and 6 bases respectively, with 20 bases between them. CDR1 and CDR2 (germline): DFQATT, SNEGSKA (reference sequence). The CDR3 has 16 amino acids. The CDR3 DNA reads TGCAGTGCTAGAGACCCGGGAGCAGGGAGTATTGATGGCTACACCTTC. Translated: CSARDPGAGSIDGYTF.

The genes are TRBV6-1 and TRBJ2-4; the D is unclear. TRBJ2-5 matches the DNA end more closely, so the J call is doubtful. CDR1 and CDR2 from the germline V gene are MNHNS and SASEGT. There are 13 residues in the CDR3. The CDR3 DNA follows: TGTGCCAGCAGTCCCCAGATAGGAGAGACCCAGTACTTC. It codes for CASSPQIGETQYF.

In this sample, this clonotype turned up a few times. The chain's CDR3 is CASSPRRYPNYGYTF. In DNA, the CDR3 is TGTGCCAGCAGCCCCAGACGGTACCCTAACTATGGCTACACCTTC. This chain uses TRBV3-1 with TRBJ1-2, with D uncertain. From germline, CDR1 is LGHDT and CDR2 YNNKEL (reference sequence). V shed 4 bases and J shed 0 bases, with 12 bases lying between them. The CDR3 has 15 residues.

This clonotype was picked up a small number of times. The V gene is TRBV7-2, the J gene TRBJ2-7, with D tentatively TRBD2 (7 bases). Germline V gives CDR1 SGHTA, CDR2 FQGNSA. The CDR3 has 14 residues. Trimming removed 3 bases from V and 7 bases from J, with 16 bases in between. CDR3 residues: CASSFSGGKREQYF. The CDR3 DNA is TGTGCCAGCAGCTTTTCGGGGGGCAAAAGGGAGCAGTACTTC. Drawing the rest from reference TRBV7-2 and TRBJ2-7, the complete variable domain is GAGVSQSPSNKVTEKGKDVELRCDPISGHTALYWYRQSLGQGLEFLIYFQGNSAPDKSGLPSDRFSAERTGGSVSTLTIQRTQQEDSAVYLCASSFSGGKREQYFGPGTRLTVT.

CDR3 bases: TGCGCCAGCAGCCGAGACAGGGATAGCAATTATGAGCAGTTCTTC. Its translation is CASSRDRDSNYEQFF. The V and J genes are TRBV4-1 and TRBJ2-1, with TRBD1 matching 7 bases. Germline loops: CDR1 MGHRA, CDR2 YSYEKL. V shed 4 bases, J shed 8 bases, and the junction held 11 bases outside the gene matches. The CDR3 is made up of 15 amino acids.

This sequence joins TRBV27 and TRBJ1-2; no firm D call. The CDR3 totals 13 residues. V dropped 4 bases and J dropped 6 bases, with 12 bases sitting between them. Germline values: CDR1 MNHEY, CDR2 SMNVEV (reference sequence). The CDR3 bases are TGTGCCAGCAGTTGGAACGGATACGATGGCTACACCTTC. Translating gives CASSWNGYDGYTF.

The CDR3 DNA reads as TGTGCCAGCAGCTCCCTCCAAGGGGGGGGAGGCTATGGCTACACCTTC. Translating gives CASSSLQGGGGYGYTF. The genes are TRBV27 and TRBJ1-2, with D perhaps TRBD1 (6 bases). The CDR3 is 16 residues long. Per germline, CDR1 MNHEY and CDR2 SMNVEV (reference sequence). V was pared by 6 bases and J by 4 bases, with 21 bases between.